The 17 T cell receptor beta chains listed next were all sequenced from one sample in a study of T cells in Graves' hyperthyroidism and ophthalmopathy. Template material for amplifying TCR beta CDR3 regions consisted of RNA transcripts. Initially, a first-round RT-PCR of the TCR CDR3 employed the HTBI primer set. TCRdb reanalysed the multiplex PCR reads using MiXCR and keeps one entry per CDR3 protein. This sample yields around 500,000 distinct CDR3 sequences, of which 11% to 15% are seen a single time; around 13% belongs to the top ten. Sequences were obtained from blood. The receptors were sampled from a woman between 40 and 50 years old with Graves' hyperthyroidism.

This clonotype is a singleton in its sample. The genes are TRBV20-1 and TRBJ2-3; 11 bases are shared with TRBD2. The CDR3 has 17 residues. The germline V gene has CDR1 DFQATT and CDR2 SNEGSKA (reference sequence). The J segment lost 5 bases and the V segment lost 3 bases, leaving 13 bases of the junction unmatched. In nucleotides, the CDR3 is TGCAGTGCTAGTACCCCCGAGGTAGCGGGAGGGGGAGATACGCAGTATTTT. This encodes CSASTPEVAGGGDTQYF.

A word on this clonotype: A read error is possible here, since a much larger clone lies one base away. V is TRBV10-3 and J is TRBJ2-3, with D possibly called TRBD1 or TRBD2 (5 bases each). The CDR3 loop spans 16 amino acids. Per germline, CDR1 ENHRY and CDR2 SYGVKD. The CDR3 region has the DNA TGTGCCATCAGTGAGAGGGCCGGCGGGTTCACAGGTACGCAGTATTTT. It is translated as CAISERAGGFTGTQYF.

The gene calls are TRBV29-1 and TRBJ1-1, with D unresolved. This CDR3 has 13 amino acids. V lost 3 bases and J 0 bases, leaving 8 bases between the germline ends. The germline V gene encodes CDR1 SQVTM and CDR2 ANQGSEA. The CDR3 sequence is CSVDEQMNTEAFF. The CDR3 DNA is TGCAGCGTTGACGAACAGATGAACACTGAAGCTTTCTTT.

This clonotype was picked up many times. CDR3 in DNA: TGTGCCAGCAGCTTGTCGGGACCGAACTACGAGCAGTACTTC. Residues: CASSLSGPNYEQYF. The chain joins TRBV11-1 to TRBJ2-7; D possibly matches TRBD1 or TRBD2 (5 bases each). The CDR3 spans 14 residues. Germline CDR1 is SGHAT and CDR2 is FQDESV (reference sequence). The germline V and J ends were trimmed by 3 bases and 3 bases, with 12 bases remaining between them.

This clonotype has more than one count but fewer than ten. V gene TRBV6-1 combines with J gene TRBJ2-1, with 11 bases aligning to TRBD2. This CDR3 has 16 residues. The V segment lost 6 bases and the J segment 6 bases; nucleotides outside the gene matches: 10. Germline V gives CDR1 MNHNS, CDR2 SASEGT. The CDR3 DNA reads TGTGCCAGCAGGACTAGCGGGACAGGGATTGGCAATGAGCAGTTCTTC. Residues: CASRTSGTGIGNEQFF.

This clonotype was observed at least ten times. The J gene is TRBJ1-4, the V gene TRBV20-1; D gene ambiguous. The CDR3 is made up of 14 amino acids. Germline CDR1 DFQATT, CDR2 SNEGSKA (reference sequence). With 5 bases removed from V and 0 bases from J, the gap between germline ends came to 10 bases. The CDR3: CSASTAATNEKLFF. CDR3 DNA sequence: TGCAGTGCTTCTACAGCAGCAACTAATGAAAAACTGTTTTTT.

This clonotype was seen at least ten times. The gene calls are TRBV5-1 and TRBJ2-3, with 11 nucleotides matching TRBD1. CDR1 is SGHRS, CDR2 YFSETQ, per germline. The CDR3 covers 14 residues. V shed 5 bases and J 3 bases; nucleotides not matched to a gene: 2. The CDR3 coding sequence is TGCGCCAGCAGGTGGGACAGGGGGACAGATACGCAGTATTTT. It translates to CASRWDRGTDTQYF.

This clonotype showed up just once. The V and J genes are TRBV18 and TRBJ2-1; TRBD2 aligns across 11 bases. Germline CDR1 is KGHSH and CDR2 is LQKENI. Trimming at V came to 2 bases and at J to 8 bases, leaving 5 bases not matched to a gene. The CDR3 consists of 15 residues. CDR3 sequence: CASSPGVAGGDEQFF. The CDR3 DNA is TGTGCCAGCTCACCAGGAGTAGCGGGAGGGGATGAGCAGTTCTTC.

This clonotype was seen ten or more times. V gene TRBV2 combines with J gene TRBJ2-7; 14 nucleotides match TRBD2. Germline values: CDR1 SNHLY, CDR2 FYNNEI. This CDR3 comprises 17 residues. V was clipped by 8 bases and J by 2 bases; unmatched bases: 11. The CDR3 loop is CASGKGLAGGPPYEQYF. The DNA for the CDR3 is TGTGCCAGCGGTAAAGGACTAGCGGGAGGCCCGCCCTACGAGCAGTACTTC. The full variable domain, its missing parts supplied by reference TRBV2 and TRBJ2-7, is EPEVTQTPSHQVTQMGQEVILRCVPISNHLYFYWYRQILGQKVEFLVSFYNNEISEKSEIFDDQFSVERPDGSNFTLKIRSTKLEDSAMYFCASGKGLAGGPPYEQYFGPGTRLTVT.

The chain recombines TRBV28 with TRBJ1-5; 10 nucleotides align to TRBD1. Trimming removed 5 bases from V and 3 bases from J; junction bases left unmatched: 7. CDR3 length: 16 amino acids. Germline V gene sequence: CDR1 MDHEN, CDR2 SYDVKM. The chain's CDR3 is CASSLSGTGVNQPQHF. CDR3 DNA: TGTGCCAGCAGTCTCTCGGGGACAGGGGTCAATCAGCCCCAGCATTTT.

V gene TRBV20-1 combines with J gene TRBJ1-1; TRBD1 is a possible D gene (5 bases). Germline CDR1 and CDR2: DFQATT and SNEGSKA (reference sequence). The germline V and J ends were trimmed by 0 bases and 6 bases, with 17 bases remaining between them. This CDR3 region has 15 residues. The CDR3 reads CSARDPARENPEAFF. The CDR3 nucleotides are TGCAGTGCTAGAGATCCGGCCAGGGAAAATCCTGAAGCTTTCTTT.

This clonotype was picked up many times. The CDR3, as DNA: TGTGCCAGCGGTAACGAAGATAGCAATCAGCCCCAGCATTTT. This encodes CASGNEDSNQPQHF. This chain connects TRBV2 to TRBJ1-5; unclear D gene. The germline V gene encodes CDR1 SNHLY and CDR2 FYNNEI. The V end was cut by 8 bases, the J end by 0 bases, with 11 bases between. CDR3 size: 14 residues.

This clonotype was counted between two and nine times. The chain couples TRBV14 to TRBJ2-4; a possible D gene is TRBD2 (5 bases). V was shortened by 0 bases and J by 6 bases, with 18 bases between the two germline ends. The CDR3 is 17 residues long. Germline lookup yields CDR1 SGHDN and CDR2 FVKESK. The CDR3 nucleotides read TGTGCCAGCAGCCAAGATTCCGTGGGGTTTGGGAGAAACATTCAGTACTTC. It codes for CASSQDSVGFGRNIQYF.

The rearrangement uses TRBV9 and TRBJ1-5; D might be TRBD1 (6 bases). This CDR3 has 16 residues. The germline V gene has CDR1 SGDLS and CDR2 YYNGEE. V dropped 0 bases and J dropped 3 bases, with 13 bases sitting between them. This CDR3 reads CASSVGTGSNNQPQHF. The CDR3 nucleotides read TGTGCCAGCAGCGTAGGTACAGGGAGCAACAATCAGCCCCAGCATTTT.

The J gene is TRBJ1-5, the V gene TRBV4-1, with no clear D. V was clipped by 0 bases and J by 7 bases, with 7 bases between them. Germline CDR1 and CDR2: MGHRA and YSYEKL. The CDR3 covers 13 residues. The DNA of the CDR3 is TGCGCCAGCAGCCAAGATGTGAGGCAGCCCCAGCATTTT. It is translated as CASSQDVRQPQHF.

This clonotype showed up many times. This chain uses TRBV30 with TRBJ2-5; TRBD1 matches 7 bases. The trim removed 2 bases at V and 3 bases at J, leaving 3 bases unmatched. CDR3 size: 13 residues. The germline gives CDR1 GTSNPN, CDR2 SVGIG (reference sequence). DNA for the CDR3: TGTGCCTGGAGTCTGGGACAGAAAGAGACCCAGTACTTC. This sequence encodes CAWSLGQKETQYF.

This clonotype appeared many times. CDR3 sequence reads: CASSTKGGLETQYF. The CDR3 DNA reads TGTGCCAGCAGCACCAAAGGGGGATTAGAGACCCAGTACTTC. The chain links TRBV7-9 to TRBJ2-5; D perhaps matches TRBD1 (6 bases). This CDR3 contains 14 residues. Germline CDR1 SEHNR, CDR2 FQNEAQ (reference sequence). V dropped 5 bases and J dropped 4 bases, with 14 bases sitting between them.